These 9 T cell receptor beta chains were sequenced from one sample in a study of Ad26.COV2.S vaccination and SARS-CoV-2 variants. Noted treatment: roughly 20 received Ad26.COV2.S at low or high dose, single or two shots; a few received placebo; per-sample allocation not given. The study sampled participants on day 63 after the first vaccine or placebo injection. Clones were read by immunoSEQ multiplex PCR, and TCRdb kept only the in-frame ones, dropping some. The sample has some 450,000 clones; about 90% are singletons. This specimen was peripheral blood, taken in a trial of Ad26.COV2.S vaccine versus placebo. These receptors were collected from a person aged 18-60 years who received the Ad26.COV2.S COVID-19 vaccine or a placebo.

The CDR3 DNA reads as TGTGCCAGCAGCTTAGAGTACCAAACCTACGAGCAGTACTTC. This translates into CASSLEYQTYEQYF. The chain has TRBV11-2 and TRBJ2-7; D gene unclear. Trimming removed 0 bases from V and 2 bases from J, with 8 bases in between. CDR3 length: 14 amino acids. Germline V gene lookup returns CDR1 SGHAT and CDR2 FQNNGV.

V and J are TRBV7-9 and TRBJ2-7, with 11 bases fitting TRBD2. Germline V CDR1 and CDR2: SEHNR, FQNEAQ (reference sequence). The CDR3 totals 16 residues. After removal of 6 bases from V and 6 bases from J, the junction contained 13 bases not matched to a gene. CDR3 nucleotides: TGTGCCAGCAGTCATAAGACGACTAGCGGGATTCCCGAGCAGTACTTC. Protein: CASSHKTTSGIPEQYF.

Only a few counts were recorded for this clone. The J gene is TRBJ1-3, the V gene TRBV5-1, with unresolved D. This CDR3 contains 13 residues. V was trimmed by 2 bases and J by 0 bases, leaving 3 bases between them. Germline V gene lookup returns CDR1 SGHRS and CDR2 YFSETQ. Written as DNA, the CDR3 is TGCGCCAGCAGCTTAATCTCTGGAAACACCATATATTTT. Protein product: CASSLISGNTIYF.

Of note for this clone: In the same sample, other DNA sequences code for this CDR3. This rearrangement joins TRBV27 to TRBJ2-1; D gene unclear. Deletions cut 0 bases from V and 3 bases from J, with 6 bases between. CDR3 length equals 14 residues. Looked up from germline, CDR1 is MNHEY and CDR2 is SMNVEV (reference sequence). CDR3 region: CASSLSRSYNEQFF. The CDR3 DNA sequence: TGTGCCAGCAGTTTATCAAGAAGCTACAATGAGCAGTTCTTC.

This chain connects TRBV30 to TRBJ1-1; 9 bases line up with TRBD1. Looked up from germline, CDR1 is GTSNPN and CDR2 is SVGIG (reference sequence). The CDR3 extends over 15 amino acids. With V trimmed by 4 bases and J by 5 bases, 11 bases remained unmatched. As DNA, the CDR3 is TGTGCCTGGACCCCAGGGACAGGGTACGGGACTGAAGCTTTCTTT. This translates into CAWTPGTGYGTEAFF.

In DNA, the CDR3 is TGTGCCAGCAGTAGGGGGCTCCAAGAGACCCAGTACTTC. Translation: CASSRGLQETQYF. The V call is TRBV7-8, the J call TRBJ2-5; 7 bases are a match to TRBD1. The CDR3 runs to 13 residues. CDR1 is SGHVS and CDR2 is FQNEAQ in the germline V gene. Trimming at V came to 6 bases and at J to 1 base, leaving 2 bases not matched to a gene.

This chain uses TRBV5-1 with TRBJ2-3; TRBD2 is a possible D gene (6 bases). Trimming took off 0 bases at V and 4 bases at J, with 9 bases between the two ends. The CDR3 loop spans 14 amino acids. CDR1 SGHRS and CDR2 YFSETQ come from the germline V gene. CDR3: CASSLASGSDTQYF. In DNA, the CDR3 is TGCGCCAGCAGCTTGGCGAGCGGGTCAGATACGCAGTATTTT.

The rearrangement uses TRBV5-1 and TRBJ1-2; D is ambiguous. Germline V gene lookup returns CDR1 SGHRS and CDR2 YFSETQ. The V end was cut by 1 base, the J end by 8 bases, with 15 bases between. The length of the CDR3 is 14 residues. In nucleotides, the CDR3 is TGCGCCAGCAGCTTGCGCGGGTATGTCGACGGCTACACCTTC. It translates to CASSLRGYVDGYTF.

The chain recombines TRBV6-2 or TRBV6-3 with TRBJ1-5; D uncertain. The CDR3 loop spans 15 amino acids. Deletions cut 7 bases from V and 2 bases from J, with 15 bases between. Germline CDR1 MNHEY, CDR2 SVGEGT. The CDR3 is CASTPGPLRNQPQHF. CDR3 coding DNA: TGTGCCAGCACCCCGGGCCCCCTACGCAATCAGCCCCAGCATTTT.